These 29 T cell receptor beta chains share one sample of origin, sequenced in a study of control samples from healthy donors and cancer patients. Here immunoSEQ multiplex PCR was the method, and the copy in TCRdb shows in-frame clones only, minus some. The table shows 6,000 to 8,500 clones, with roughly 70% occurring only once. Sequencing was performed on formalin-fixed, paraffin-embedded tissue. The receptors here all came from a male donor with melanoma.

The gene calls are TRBV4-2 and TRBJ1-3, with D perhaps TRBD1 (6 bases). Germline assignment: CDR1 LGHNA and CDR2 YNFKEQ. The CDR3 is 17 residues long. With 2 bases removed from V and 12 bases from J, the gap between germline ends came to 26 bases. CDR3 loop: CASSQNIVQGGGDIIYF. Here the CDR3 DNA reads TGTGCCAGCAGCCAAAATATCGTACAGGGTGGTGGGGACATCATATATTTT.

This clone was detected only a few times. This chain uses TRBV28 with TRBJ1-2; no clear D gene. The CDR3 is 17 amino acids. V lost 4 bases and J 3 bases, leaving 21 bases between the germline ends. Looked up from germline, CDR1 is MDHEN and CDR2 is SYDVKM. The CDR3 is CASSSLPGMQDYYGYTF. CDR3 nucleotides: TGTGCCAGCAGTTCCCTACCCGGGATGCAGGACTACTATGGCTACACCTTC.

This chain uses TRBV27 with TRBJ2-3, with D perhaps TRBD1 or TRBD2 (5 bases each). The V gene's germline CDR1 is MNHEY and CDR2 SMNVEV (reference sequence). The ends were cut back, 5 bases at V and 4 bases at J, with 10 bases in the middle. This CDR3 contains 13 residues. The CDR3 protein is CASSPMGADTQYF. The CDR3, as DNA: TGTGCCAGCAGTCCTATGGGGGCAGATACGCAGTATTTT.

For this clone: Other nucleotide sequences from this sample produce the same CDR3. The chain recombines TRBV10-3 with TRBJ1-6; TRBD1 matches 8 bases. Germline lookup yields CDR1 ENHRY and CDR2 SYGVKD. This CDR3 is built from 20 residues. The junction had 16 bases not matched to a gene; V was cut back by 6 bases and J by 0 bases. This chain's CDR3 is CAIREVNGTGLNSYNSPLHF. The DNA of the CDR3 is TGTGCCATCAGGGAAGTAAACGGGACAGGTCTCAACTCCTATAATTCACCCCTCCACTTT.

The chain links TRBV10-3 to TRBJ1-1; possible D gene TRBD1, 5 bases. Per germline, CDR1 ENHRY and CDR2 SYGVKD. The CDR3 extends over 15 amino acids. V gave up 10 bases and J gave up 3 bases, with 21 bases separating them. The CDR3 bases are TGTGCCACGGACCGGGGCCCGGGAGGGGACACTGAAGCTTTCTTT. It yields the protein CATDRGPGGDTEAFF.

J is TRBJ1-4 and V is TRBV14; 7 bases line up with TRBD1. The CDR3 length is 19 residues. The junction had 14 bases not matched to a gene; V was cut back by 0 bases and J by 4 bases. CDR1 is SGHDN and CDR2 is FVKESK in the germline V gene. Here the CDR3 reads CASSQDYLGQTILNEKLFF. The CDR3 region has the DNA TGTGCCAGCAGCCAAGATTATTTGGGACAGACGATCCTTAATGAAAAACTGTTTTTT.

This clone was found once. This chain joins TRBV9 and TRBJ2-5; tentatively, D is TRBD1 (6 bases). Germline CDR1 and CDR2: SGDLS and YYNGEE. CDR3 size: 14 residues. Trimming took off 5 bases at V and 2 bases at J, with 13 bases between the two ends. CDR3 amino acids: CASSVGTSQETQYF. In nucleotides, the CDR3 is TGTGCCAGCAGTGTGGGGACATCTCAAGAGACCCAGTACTTC.

The chain employs TRBV4-2 and TRBJ2-5; 7 bases fit TRBD2. Trimming removed 5 bases from V and 5 bases from J; junction bases left unmatched: 14. Germline V gene sequence: CDR1 LGHNA, CDR2 YNFKEQ. The CDR3 is 16 amino acids. The chain's CDR3 is CASSSTPRLAGETQYF. CDR3 coding DNA: TGTGCCAGCAGCTCTACTCCACGACTAGCTGGGGAGACCCAGTACTTC.

The chain uses TRBV23-1 and TRBJ2-7; a weak D match, TRBD2 (6 bases). TRBV23-1 is placed among ORFs of uncertain function. This CDR3 spans 14 amino acids. Trimming shortened V by 4 bases and J by 0 bases, and 10 bases separated the two germline ends. The chain's CDR3 is CASSPGLRSYEQYV. The CDR3 nucleotides are TGCGCCAGCAGTCCGGGACTCCGCTCCTACGAGCAGTACGTC.

There are a few counts of this clone. The chain combines TRBV27 with TRBJ2-5; 7 positions match TRBD2. The trim removed 5 bases at V and 4 bases at J, leaving 7 bases unmatched. The CDR3 sequence is 14 residues long. CDR1 is MNHEY and CDR2 is SMNVEV in the germline V gene (reference sequence). CDR3 coding DNA: TGTGCCAGCAGTCTGACTAGCTTAGGAGAGACCCAGTACTTC. Translation gives CASSLTSLGETQYF.

The genes are TRBV25-1 and TRBJ2-1, with D tentatively TRBD2 (5 bases). V gave up 8 bases and J gave up 9 bases, with 23 bases separating them. Germline V gene sequence: CDR1 MGHDK, CDR2 SYGVNS. The CDR3 is 15 residues long. CDR3 sequence reads: CASQPAREGYGEQFF. DNA for the CDR3: TGTGCCAGCCAACCCGCCAGAGAGGGTTACGGTGAGCAGTTCTTC. The full variable domain, with the rest looked up from reference TRBV25-1 and TRBJ2-1, is EADIYQTPRYLVIGTGKKITLECSQTMGHDKMYWYQQDPGMELHLIHYSYGVNSTEKGDLSSESTVSRIRTEHFPLTLESARPSHTSQYLCASQPAREGYGEQFFGPGTRLTVL.

This chain links TRBV6-2 or TRBV6-3 with TRBJ2-1, with 8 bases that match TRBD1. V gave up 2 bases and J gave up 4 bases; unmatched junction bases: 10. The CDR3 is 17 amino acids. In germline, CDR1 is MNHEY, CDR2 SVGEGT. The CDR3 loop reads CASSYPTTGGIYNEQFF. CDR3 nucleotide sequence: TGTGCCAGCAGTTACCCTACTACAGGGGGAATATACAATGAGCAGTTCTTC.

V is TRBV5-1 and J is TRBJ2-7, with D possibly TRBD1 on 5 matching bases. The CDR3 extends over 13 amino acids. Between the trimmed V and J ends, which lost 0 bases and 2 bases, there was a span of 6 bases. Looked up from germline, CDR1 is SGHRS and CDR2 is YFSETQ. CDR3 region: CASSLEGTYEQYF. The CDR3 nucleotides read TGCGCCAGCAGCTTGGAGGGGACCTACGAGCAGTACTTC. Looking up the rest from reference TRBV5-1 and TRBJ2-7 gives the full variable domain: KAGVTQTPRYLIKTRGQQVTLSCSPISGHRSVSWYQQTPGQGLQFLFEYFSETQRNKGNFPGRFSGRQFSNSRSEMNVSTLELGDSALYLCASSLEGTYEQYFGPGTRLTVT.

A remark on this clone: The same CDR3 is also encoded by other DNA sequences in this sample. The J gene is TRBJ1-1, the V gene TRBV12-3 or TRBV12-4; D possibly corresponds to TRBD1 (5 bases). Trimming left V 4 bases short and J 5 bases short, with 11 bases between. CDR3 length equals 13 residues. In nucleotides, the CDR3 is TGTGCCAGCAGTTGGGGGGAGGGGACTGAAGCTTTCTTT. Its translation: CASSWGEGTEAFF.

The rearrangement uses TRBV2 and TRBJ2-2, with 8 positions matching TRBD2. The CDR3 is made up of 17 amino acids. The V and J ends lost 5 bases and 7 bases, in that order; junction bases with no gene match: 15. In germline, CDR1 is SNHLY, CDR2 FYNNEI. This CDR3 reads CASSRRGSGGSGGELFF. The DNA for the CDR3 is TGTGCCAGCAGTCGCCGTGGGAGCGGGGGTTCTGGCGGGGAGCTGTTTTTT.

In the case of this clone: A far larger clone is just one base off, so this is likely a read error. The J gene is TRBJ2-7, the V gene TRBV5-4, with 7 bases aligning to TRBD2. The CDR3 has 15 residues. In germline, CDR1 is SGHNT, CDR2 YYREEE (reference sequence). CDR3 loop: CVSSLAGRGNYEQYF. CDR3 sequence (DNA): TGTGTCAGCAGCTTGGCCGGGCGGGGGAACTACGAGCAGTACTTC. The full variable domain, in which reference TRBV5-4 and TRBJ2-7 provide the parts outside the CDR3, is ETGVTQSPTHLIKTRGQQVTLRCSSQSGHNTVSWYQQALGQGPQFIFQYYREEENGRGNFPPRFSGLQFPNYSSELNVNALELDDSALYLCVSSLAGRGNYEQYFGPGTRLTVT.

As to this clone: The junction shows a germline mismatch at one end, possibly a read error. The rearrangement uses TRBV15 and TRBJ1-1; D might be TRBD1 (5 bases). The germline V gene encodes CDR1 LNHNV and CDR2 YYDKDF (reference sequence). The CDR3 spans 12 residues. This chain's CDR3 is CVTSSGGTEAFF. In DNA, the CDR3 is TGTGTCACCAGTAGCGGGGGAACTGAAGCTTTCTTT.

J is TRBJ1-1 and V is TRBV25-1; a weak D match, TRBD1 (6 bases). The CDR3 length is 14 residues. Deletions cut 6 bases from V and 8 bases from J, with 19 bases between. Germline V CDR1 and CDR2: MGHDK, SYGVNS. CDR3 protein: CASSNDRGGAEAFF. CDR3 bases: TGTGCCAGCAGCAATGACAGAGGGGGAGCAGAAGCTTTCTTT.

CDR3 DNA: TGTGCCAGCAGAATGGCGGCAAGGGGCTACGAGCAGTACGTC. Translated: CASRMAARGYEQYV. The chain joins TRBV6-5 to TRBJ2-7; maybe TRBD1 (5 bases). V was trimmed by 6 bases and J by 3 bases, leaving 15 bases between them. This CDR3 has 14 residues. Germline V CDR1 and CDR2: MNHEY, SVGAGI.

The genes are TRBV5-4 and TRBJ2-3; D is uncertain. V was pared by 5 bases and J by 1 base, with 8 bases between. The CDR3 sequence is 13 residues long. The germline gives CDR1 SGHNT, CDR2 YYREEE (reference sequence). The CDR3 sequence is CASSITGTDTQYF. CDR3 sequence (DNA): TGTGCCAGCAGTATTACAGGCACAGATACGCAGTATTTT.

CDR3 nucleotides: TGTGCCAGCACCCGAGCGGGAATGTCGGAGACCCAGTACTTC. Protein sequence: CASTRAGMSETQYF. V and J are TRBV3-1 (or the pseudogene TRBV3-2) and TRBJ2-5; TRBD2 agrees at 7 bases. CDR1 LGHDT and CDR2 YNNKEL come from the germline V gene (reference sequence). V lost 7 bases, J lost 5 bases, and 10 bases stayed unmatched. This CDR3 spans 14 amino acids.

V usage is TRBV11-1 and J usage is TRBJ2-7; perhaps TRBD1 as D (8 bases). The CDR3 totals 14 residues. V was cut by 8 bases and J by 2 bases, with 16 bases left in between. CDR1 is SGHAT and CDR2 is FQDESV in the germline V gene (reference sequence). For the CDR3, the DNA is TGTGCCAGCGGGGGGGCAGGGGGCACCTACGAGCAGTACTTC. Its translation: CASGGAGGTYEQYF.

The chain links TRBV4-1 to TRBJ1-1, with a weak D call TRBD1 (6 bases). CDR3 size: 18 residues. V lost 0 bases to trimming and J lost 0 bases, with 17 bases between them. Germline V gene data show CDR1 as MGHRA and CDR2 as YSYEKL. The CDR3 DNA sequence: TGCGCCAGCAGCCAAGATCGCTTAAGGGGGGCTGTGAACACTGAAGCTTTCTTT. This encodes CASSQDRLRGAVNTEAFF.

V gene TRBV2 combines with J gene TRBJ1-2; TRBD1 is a possible D gene (5 bases). Germline lookup yields CDR1 SNHLY and CDR2 FYNNEI. With 0 bases removed from V and 4 bases from J, the gap between germline ends came to 12 bases. The CDR3 spans 15 residues. The CDR3 DNA reads TGTGCCAGCAGTGAAGCGTCAGGGTTAATCTATGGCTACACCTTC. Amino acids: CASSEASGLIYGYTF.

This sequence joins TRBV4-3 and TRBJ1-2, with D possibly TRBD1 on 6 matching bases. Germline values: CDR1 LGHNA, CDR2 YSLEER. V shed 7 bases and J shed 0 bases, with 12 bases lying between them. CDR3 length equals 14 residues. The CDR3 DNA sequence: TGCGCCAGCAACCAGACAGGTTCTAACTATGGCTACACCTTC. Translated, it gives CASNQTGSNYGYTF.

The chain is built from TRBV18 and TRBJ1-4, with 8 bases matching TRBD1. In germline, CDR1 is KGHSH, CDR2 LQKENI. With V trimmed by 3 bases and J by 6 bases, 12 bases remained unmatched. The CDR3 covers 17 residues. The CDR3 DNA sequence: TGTGCCAGCTCACCTAGCAGGGGGCTCCTCCGCGATGAAAAACTGTTTTTT. It codes for CASSPSRGLLRDEKLFF.

This clone was seen a handful of times. CDR3 DNA: TGTGCCAGCACCGAAATAGCTCTCGACAGAAACTATGGCTACACCTTC. Its translation: CASTEIALDRNYGYTF. The V and J genes are TRBV7-2 and TRBJ1-2; weak D call: TRBD1 (5 bases). V lost 7 bases and J 2 bases, leaving 20 bases between the germline ends. CDR3 length: 16 residues. CDR1 is SGHTA and CDR2 is FQGNSA in the germline V gene. Full variable domain (remainder filled in from reference TRBV7-2 and TRBJ1-2): GAGVSQSPSNKVTEKGKDVELRCDPISGHTALYWYRQSLGQGLEFLIYFQGNSAPDKSGLPSDRFSAERTGGSVSTLTIQRTQQEDSAVYLCASTEIALDRNYGYTFGSGTRLTVV.

This chain connects TRBV30 to TRBJ1-4; 8 nucleotides agree with TRBD1. Germline loops: CDR1 GTSNPN, CDR2 SVGIG (reference sequence). The CDR3 has 14 residues. Losses at the gene ends were 2 bases for V and 4 bases for J; bases not matched to a gene: 3. This CDR3 is CAWSRGQDNEKLFF. In DNA, the CDR3 is TGTGCCTGGAGTCGGGGACAGGATAATGAAAAACTGTTTTTT.

The rearrangement joins TRBV7-2 to TRBJ2-1; 9 positions agree with TRBD1. V was clipped by 6 bases and J by 6 bases; unmatched bases: 6. There are 14 residues in the CDR3. CDR1 and CDR2 (germline): SGHTA, FQGNSA. CDR3 nucleotides: TGTGCCAGCAGTCCGGGACAGGGCAGCAATGAGCAGTTCTTC. Amino acid sequence: CASSPGQGSNEQFF.